This is a list of T cell receptor beta chains from one sample in a study of shared clonotypes between healthy human individuals. Sequenced by immunoSEQ multiplex PCR; TCRdb stores in-frame clones only, minus some. The table records some 2 million clones, roughly 94% of them present only once. The sequenced material came from naive CD4+ T cells sorted from blood. These receptor sequences come from a young man in good health. Each CDR3 is given with its conserved first and last residue. Fields, in order: J gene, D gene, V gene, clone size, CDR3 DNA, CDR3 protein. A D gene is named only where the DNA matches it firmly. Clone sizes are given selectively: once, few, many, or a class where the clone is expanded.

j_call: TRBJ2-3; d_call: TRBD2; v_call: TRBV10-3; clone_size: -; cdr3_nt: TGTGCCATCAGGGGACTAGCGGGGGTAGATACGCAGTATTTT; cdr3_aa: CAIRGLAGVDTQYF
j_call: TRBJ1-2; d_call: TRBD1; v_call: TRBV10-3; clone_size: once; cdr3_nt: TGTGCCATCACACAGGGGACGGACTATGGCTACACCTTC; cdr3_aa: CAITQGTDYGYTF
j_call: TRBJ2-2; d_call: TRBD1; v_call: TRBV11-3; clone_size: -; cdr3_nt: TGTGCCAGCAGCCTGGGACAGGGGACCGGGGAGCTGTTTTTT; cdr3_aa: CASSLGQGTGELFF
j_call: TRBJ1-1; d_call: -; v_call: TRBV27; clone_size: -; cdr3_nt: TGTGCCAGCAGTTTGGGGATAAACAGCAACACTGAAGCTTTCTTT; cdr3_aa: CASSLGINSNTEAFF
j_call: TRBJ1-5; d_call: -; v_call: TRBV1; clone_size: -; cdr3_nt: TGCACCAGCAGTCAAGATCCCGGGACAGGGGCGGGCAATCAGCCCCAGCATTTT; cdr3_aa: CTSSQDPGTGAGNQPQHF
j_call: TRBJ2-1; d_call: TRBD2; v_call: TRBV29-1; clone_size: -; cdr3_nt: TGCAGCGGTACTAGCGGGGGGGTAAATGAGCAGTTCTTC; cdr3_aa: CSGTSGGVNEQFF
j_call: TRBJ2-5; d_call: -; v_call: TRBV7-2; clone_size: once; cdr3_nt: TGTGCCAGCAGCCGAAACGGACTTACCCAAGAGACCCAGTACTTC; cdr3_aa: CASSRNGLTQETQYF
j_call: TRBJ2-7; d_call: -; v_call: TRBV4-1; clone_size: -; cdr3_nt: TGCGCCAGCAGCCTCAGACAGGTCCAAGGGGACGAGCAGTACTTC; cdr3_aa: CASSLRQVQGDEQYF
j_call: TRBJ2-7; d_call: -; v_call: TRBV2; clone_size: -; cdr3_nt: TGTGCCAGCAGGATATCTTCCTTACCCTACGAGCAGTACTTC; cdr3_aa: CASRISSLPYEQYF
j_call: TRBJ2-2; d_call: TRBD2; v_call: TRBV6-5; clone_size: -; cdr3_nt: TGTGCCAGCAGTTACTCATTAGCGGGGAACACCGGGGAGCTGTTTTTT; cdr3_aa: CASSYSLAGNTGELFF
j_call: TRBJ2-1; d_call: TRBD2; v_call: TRBV7-7; clone_size: -; cdr3_nt: TGTGCTAGCAGCTCGGGGACTAGCGGGGGGAGCAATGAGCAGTTCTTC; cdr3_aa: CASSSGTSGGSNEQFF
j_call: TRBJ2-7; d_call: -; v_call: TRBV7-8; clone_size: -; cdr3_nt: TGTGCCAGCCCAACAGGCGAGCAGTACTTC; cdr3_aa: CASPTGEQYF
j_call: TRBJ2-5; d_call: TRBD1; v_call: TRBV7-9; clone_size: -; cdr3_nt: TGTGCCAGCAGCCCCGGGACAGGGTCCGAGACCCAGTACTTC; cdr3_aa: CASSPGTGSETQYF
j_call: TRBJ1-2; d_call: -; v_call: TRBV25-1; clone_size: -; cdr3_nt: TGTGCCAGCAGTGAATCCACGGGGGCGCTTTCCTATGGCTACACCTTC; cdr3_aa: CASSESTGALSYGYTF
j_call: TRBJ1-2; d_call: -; v_call: TRBV2; clone_size: once; cdr3_nt: TGTGCCAACAGAGACAGATTAAACTATGGCTACACCTTC; cdr3_aa: CANRDRLNYGYTF
j_call: TRBJ2-3; d_call: TRBD2; v_call: TRBV4-3; clone_size: -; cdr3_nt: TGCGCCAGCAGCCAATCAACTAGCGGTTACTCAGATACGCAGTATTTT; cdr3_aa: CASSQSTSGYSDTQYF
j_call: TRBJ1-1; d_call: -; v_call: TRBV6-5; clone_size: -; cdr3_nt: TGTGCCAGCAGTCACGGAAAGAACACTGAAGCTTTCTTT; cdr3_aa: CASSHGKNTEAFF
j_call: TRBJ2-5; d_call: -; v_call: TRBV27; clone_size: -; cdr3_nt: TGTGCCAGCAGTTTAACCTTCGGGCCATCGGGGGAGACCCAGTACTTC; cdr3_aa: CASSLTFGPSGETQYF
j_call: TRBJ2-7; d_call: TRBD1; v_call: TRBV29-1; clone_size: -; cdr3_nt: TGCAGCGTTATCGGACAGGTCCAAGGCTACGAGCAGTACTTC; cdr3_aa: CSVIGQVQGYEQYF
j_call: TRBJ2-7; d_call: -; v_call: TRBV30; clone_size: many; cdr3_nt: TGTGCCTGGAAGGGGGGGATTGGCAGATCTTACGAGCAGTACTTC; cdr3_aa: CAWKGGIGRSYEQYF
j_call: TRBJ2-7; d_call: -; v_call: TRBV4-3; clone_size: -; cdr3_nt: TGCGCCAGCAGCCAGGTTCTCCAGGGTGGCTACGAGCAGTACTTC; cdr3_aa: CASSQVLQGGYEQYF
j_call: TRBJ2-2; d_call: -; v_call: TRBV29-1; clone_size: -; cdr3_nt: TGCAGCGCTGGGGGGCGGGAGAACACCGGGGAGCTGTTTTTT; cdr3_aa: CSAGGRENTGELFF
j_call: TRBJ1-3; d_call: -; v_call: TRBV5-1; clone_size: -; cdr3_nt: TGCGCCAGCAGCCTTCCGATGGGGGACCTTGGAAACACCATATATTTT; cdr3_aa: CASSLPMGDLGNTIYF
j_call: TRBJ1-1; d_call: -; v_call: TRBV27; clone_size: -; cdr3_nt: TGTGCCAGCAGTTTATCTCCGGGACAGAACACTGAAGCTTTCTTT; cdr3_aa: CASSLSPGQNTEAFF
j_call: TRBJ2-3; d_call: TRBD2; v_call: TRBV30; clone_size: -; cdr3_nt: TGTGCCTGGAGGGAGGTCCTAGCGGGGGGGGCAGATACGCAGTATTTT; cdr3_aa: CAWREVLAGGADTQYF
j_call: TRBJ1-2; d_call: TRBD1; v_call: TRBV7-8; clone_size: -; cdr3_nt: TGTGCCAGCAGCCCACCTTCCCCGGGACAGGGGTCTGGCTACACCTTC; cdr3_aa: CASSPPSPGQGSGYTF
j_call: TRBJ2-2; d_call: TRBD2; v_call: TRBV5-1; clone_size: -; cdr3_nt: TGCGCCAGCAGCTTGTTGGCTAGCGGGAACACCGGGGAGCTGTTTTTT; cdr3_aa: CASSLLASGNTGELFF
j_call: TRBJ2-5; d_call: -; v_call: TRBV18; clone_size: -; cdr3_nt: TGTGCCAGCTCACCACTTGGCGAAATGGAGACCCAGTACTTC; cdr3_aa: CASSPLGEMETQYF
j_call: TRBJ1-6; d_call: -; v_call: TRBV6-5; clone_size: -; cdr3_nt: TGTGCCAGCAACGGCAGACCCAATTCACCCCTCCACTTT; cdr3_aa: CASNGRPNSPLHF
j_call: TRBJ1-1; d_call: -; v_call: TRBV10-3; clone_size: -; cdr3_nt: TGTGCCATCAGTAGGGGGACTGCCAACACTGAAGCTTTCTTT; cdr3_aa: CAISRGTANTEAFF
j_call: TRBJ1-4; d_call: -; v_call: TRBV28; clone_size: -; cdr3_nt: TGTGCCAGCACCCATCCGGGGGTTAATGAAAAACTGTTTTTT; cdr3_aa: CASTHPGVNEKLFF
j_call: TRBJ1-5; d_call: TRBD1; v_call: TRBV6-5; clone_size: -; cdr3_nt: TGTGCCAGCCGGAGACAGGGGAACAATCAGCCCCAGCATTTT; cdr3_aa: CASRRQGNNQPQHF
j_call: TRBJ1-1; d_call: -; v_call: TRBV11-2; clone_size: -; cdr3_nt: TGTGCCAGCAGCTTATCGAGACAGACAAACACTGAAGCTTTCTTT; cdr3_aa: CASSLSRQTNTEAFF
j_call: TRBJ2-1; d_call: -; v_call: TRBV9; clone_size: -; cdr3_nt: TGTGCCAGCGGTGGGGGAAAGGTCTACAATGAGCAGTTCTTC; cdr3_aa: CASGGGKVYNEQFF
j_call: TRBJ2-3; d_call: -; v_call: TRBV7-2; clone_size: -; cdr3_nt: TGTGCCAGCAGCTTAGGACAGACTTCGGGCGTGGGCACAGATACGCAGTATTTT; cdr3_aa: CASSLGQTSGVGTDTQYF
j_call: TRBJ2-7; d_call: TRBD1; v_call: TRBV11-2; clone_size: -; cdr3_nt: TGTGCCAGCAGCTCTTTGAGGGACAGGGGTTATGGGCAGTACTTC; cdr3_aa: CASSSLRDRGYGQYF
j_call: TRBJ1-4; d_call: TRBD1; v_call: TRBV5-1; clone_size: once; cdr3_nt: TGCGCCAGCAGCGGACAGGCAGCTAATGAAAAACTGTTTTTT; cdr3_aa: CASSGQAANEKLFF
j_call: TRBJ1-2; d_call: TRBD1; v_call: TRBV5-1; clone_size: -; cdr3_nt: TGCGCCAGCAGCTTACCAGGGGGCGGTGGCTACACCTTC; cdr3_aa: CASSLPGGGGYTF
j_call: TRBJ2-7; d_call: -; v_call: TRBV10-3; clone_size: -; cdr3_nt: TGTGCCATCAGTGCCGATCACCTAGGGGCCTACGAGCAGTACTTC; cdr3_aa: CAISADHLGAYEQYF
j_call: TRBJ1-1; d_call: -; v_call: TRBV7-2; clone_size: -; cdr3_nt: TGTGCCAGCAGCTTAGTCGTGGACCTGGGGGCTGAAGCTTTCTTT; cdr3_aa: CASSLVVDLGAEAFF
j_call: TRBJ2-5; d_call: -; v_call: TRBV10-3; clone_size: -; cdr3_nt: TGTGCCATCAGTGAGGCCAACCGGTATGCCCAGTACTTC; cdr3_aa: CAISEANRYAQYF
j_call: TRBJ1-1; d_call: -; v_call: TRBV28; clone_size: -; cdr3_nt: TGTGCCAGCAGTTTAGGGAGGAACACTGAAGCTTTCTTT; cdr3_aa: CASSLGRNTEAFF
j_call: TRBJ2-1; d_call: TRBD2; v_call: TRBV10-2; clone_size: -; cdr3_nt: TGCGCCAGCAGTAGGAGCGGGGGGGCCTGGTACAATGAGCAGTTCTTC; cdr3_aa: CASSRSGGAWYNEQFF
j_call: TRBJ2-1; d_call: TRBD1; v_call: TRBV6-5; clone_size: -; cdr3_nt: TGTGCCAGCAGTTTCAAGGGACAGGGTTACAATGAGCAGTTCTTC; cdr3_aa: CASSFKGQGYNEQFF
j_call: TRBJ1-5; d_call: TRBD1; v_call: TRBV4-2; clone_size: -; cdr3_nt: TGTGCCAGCAGCTACGGGACAGGACCCCGGGATAGCAATCAGCCCCAGCATTTT; cdr3_aa: CASSYGTGPRDSNQPQHF
j_call: TRBJ2-7; d_call: -; v_call: TRBV7-2; clone_size: -; cdr3_nt: TGTGCCAGCAGCTTACCGCGGGTATCCCTCTACGAGCAGTACTTC; cdr3_aa: CASSLPRVSLYEQYF
j_call: TRBJ1-2; d_call: -; v_call: TRBV9; clone_size: -; cdr3_nt: TGTGCCAGCAGCGTAGCTAGTCAGGGAGGTGGCTACACCTTC; cdr3_aa: CASSVASQGGGYTF
j_call: TRBJ1-2; d_call: TRBD1; v_call: TRBV5-6; clone_size: -; cdr3_nt: TGTGCCAGCAGCCGGACAGGGGGCTCCTCTTATGGCTACACCTTC; cdr3_aa: CASSRTGGSSYGYTF